The entry that follows covers one TCR beta chain sequence. This entry is derived from a study of blood T cell repertoires in COVID-19. Study as a whole: Whether acute or convalescent, the COVID-19 samples came from the United States, Italy and Spain. In each case, the material was cDNA or gDNA derived from T cells, B-cell-depleted T cells, or PBMCs.

Enrollment of patients from Seattle took place during active infection, with longitudinal follow-up. How the authors handled the data: Counts of nucleated cells, estimated from reference gene primer amplification, were obtained. The table came from immunoSEQ multiplex PCR; TCRdb's copy has only in-frame clones and leaves some out. The DNA gave D and trimming, while V, J and clone size come from that table. The repertoire has 150,000 to 200,000 clones, 90% to 95% of them found once; the top ten carry roughly 1.9%. V lost 7 bases to trimming and J lost 8 bases, with 14 bases between them. This CDR3 region has 11 residues. Germline V gene data show CDR1 as DFQATT and CDR2 as SNEGSKA (reference sequence).

What was sequenced was peripheral blood. The genes are TRBV20-1 and TRBJ1-1; no definite D call. The TCR comes from a woman in her fifties or sixties with COVID-19, enrolled during active disease. The CDR3 is CSVLNLPEAFF. The CDR3 coding sequence is TGCAGTGTTCTAAACTTACCCGAAGCTTTCTTT.